This T cell receptor (beta chain) is from a study of PD-L1 blockade in urothelial cancer. Clones were read by immunoSEQ multiplex PCR, and TCRdb kept only the in-frame ones, dropping some. The sample consists of roughly 2,200 clones, under 45% of them appearing once. Germline V CDR1 and CDR2: SGHNT, YENEEA. The CDR3 loop spans 15 amino acids. Between the trimmed V and J ends, which lost 4 bases and 5 bases, there was a span of 17 bases. Each patient's cancer was a locally advanced or metastatic urothelial carcinoma. The specimen comprised tumor tissue, sampled before atezolizumab (anti-PD-L1) treatment. The chain combines TRBV11-3 with TRBJ2-5, with D perhaps matching TRBD2 (5 bases). The receptor was derived from a man between 60 and 75 years old with urothelial cancer. CDR3 sequence: CASSSSPQAVETQYF. In DNA form, the CDR3 reads TGTGCCAGCAGCTCCAGCCCACAAGCGGTGGAGACCCAGTACTTC.